This TCR beta chain originates from a study of Ad26.COV2.S vaccination and SARS-CoV-2 variants. Profiling relied on immunoSEQ multiplex PCR, and the TCRdb table lists in-frame clones only, not all of them. The data hold about 680,000 clones, with around 90% observed a single time. As to treatment: 15 to 20 received Ad26.COV2.S at low or high dose, single or two shots; 5 received placebo; per-sample allocation not given. It was on day 63 after the first vaccine or placebo injection that samples were taken. Boston provided a donor who was an adult aged 18-55 years. SARS-CoV-2 spike from the Wuhan strain was encoded by the vaccine, an Ad26 vector. J lost 5 bases, V lost 1 base, and 5 bases had no gene match. The CDR3 spans 15 residues. CDR1 and CDR2 from the germline V gene are SEHNR and FQNEAQ (reference sequence). In this sample, this clone turned up once.

This TCR was sampled from a person between 18 and 59 years old who received the Ad26.COV2.S COVID-19 vaccine or a placebo. Sequenced material: peripheral blood, taken in a trial of Ad26.COV2.S vaccine versus placebo. The chain carries TRBV7-9 and TRBJ1-5; 7 nucleotides match TRBD1. CDR3 DNA sequence: TGTGCCAGCAGCTTAGAAGGGGGCAGAGATCAGCCCCAGCATTTT. Translating gives CASSLEGGRDQPQHF.